This TCR beta chain was obtained from a study of T cell responses to AZD1222 COVID-19 vaccine. Study-wide results and limits: Only after the peak T cell response were repertoires sampled. Two doses of AZD1222 preceded a rise in Spike-specific TCR breadth and depth. At study baseline, merely more than 5 AZD1222 recipients were seropositive. Donors in the cohort were predominantly white British and more often female, and clonal diversity was possibly underestimated.

Concerning this clone: The antigen remains undetermined.

TCRdb's table, derived via immunoSEQ multiplex PCR, lists solely in-frame clones and lacks some. The sample consists of approximately 50,000 clones, 85% to 90% of them appearing once. In germline, CDR1 is SGDLS, CDR2 YYNGEE. V lost 4 bases and J lost 3, with 11 bases in between. The CDR3 is 13 amino acids. The sample in question was peripheral blood, obtained on day 0 of MenACWY control vaccination. The clonotype comes from an adult in good health. This chain links TRBV9 with TRBJ2-7, with a possible D match to TRBD2 (6 bases). The CDR3 nucleotides read TGTGCCAGCAGCTCCGGGACTTACTACGAGCAGTACTTC. It translates to CASSSGTYYEQYF.